This record covers a single T cell receptor (beta chain). This record belongs to a study of blood T cell repertoires in COVID-19. Study information: T cells, B-cell-depleted T cells, or PBMCs supplied cDNA or gDNA.

Participants spanned ages about 18 to 95 years and resided in roughly 22 US areas. Participant reports of clinical history set cohort assignment. CDR1 is LNHDA and CDR2 is SQIVND in the germline V gene (reference sequence). The CDR3 is 15 residues long. V was pared by 6 bases and J by 3 bases, with 14 bases between. Original methodology: Reference gene primer amplification gave nucleated cell count estimates. Sequenced by immunoSEQ multiplex PCR; TCRdb stores in-frame clones only, minus some. Clone size and V and J calls were adopted from that table, with D and trimming inferred from the DNA. The data hold fewer than 250,000 clones, with around 83% observed a single time.

The sequencing input was PBMCs or T cells enriched from blood (not recorded which). The rearrangement links TRBV19 to TRBJ1-4; tentative D call: TRBD1 (6 bases). The receptor was isolated from a woman between 25 and 40 years old who had been exposed to COVID-19. The DNA of the CDR3 is TGTGCCAGTAGGGATCGGGGGGCTGCTAATGAAAAACTGTTTTTT. Protein product: CASRDRGAANEKLFF. The variable domain in full, with the rest retrieved from reference TRBV19 and TRBJ1-4, is DGGITQSPKYLFRKEGQNVTLSCEQNLNHDAMYWYRQDPGQGLRLIYYSQIVNDFQKGDIAEGYSVSREKKESFPLTVTSAQKNPTAFYLCASRDRGAANEKLFFGSGTQLSVL.